This TCR beta chain was sequenced for a study of shared clonotypes between healthy human individuals (dated by TCRdb to about 2020). Regarding the complete study: The cohort included a few men and a couple of women between 18 and 49 years of age. Blood TCR repertoires of five healthy adults were deeply sequenced to estimate repertoire size and the extent of clonotype sharing between individuals. Different laboratories and diverse techniques were used to prepare libraries and sequence TCR repertoires, to increase sequencing depth and limit assay-specific biases. Each donor's leukapheresis produced roughly between roughly 0.85 and 9.5 billion PBMCs.

Healthy HIV-negative adults with no recently reported acute infections or vaccinations were included as donors. Every donor was a Caucasian adult living in Nashville, Tennessee, USA. For unsorted samples, 96 million or so PBMCs were counted, and genomic DNA was extracted using the QIAamp DNA Blood Mini kit. After blood collection by leukapheresis, PBMCs were isolated using Ficoll-Histopaque density gradient centrifugation and then cryopreserved in the vapor phase of liquid nitrogen. Note on this clone: What this receptor recognizes is not known. Per-base quality was not reported, and no clone a single base away is much larger than it.

Beyond this particular receptor, the publication reports: The small number of donors limited the genetic and exposure-history diversity represented. Sampling was restricted to blood, and TCR repertoires in tissues likely differ from the TCR repertoires found in blood. Pairwise subsampling indicated that sequencing depth was expected to affect the degree of clonotype sharing among donors.

Using the deep immunoSEQ assay, multiplex PCR amplified TCR CDR3 regions from genomic DNA. Extracted genomic DNA from each cell subset was spread evenly across all wells of several immunoSEQ 96-well plates, with each plate serving as a replicate. Each replicate PCR for unsorted PBMC received roughly 290 ng genomic DNA, equal to approximately 29,000 T cell genomes. Ten immunoSEQ deep assay plates were used to sequence the unsorted PBMC genomic DNA. The purified libraries were quantified using a Qubit 3.0 fluorometer, sized with a Bioanalyzer 2100, and then quantified again using the KAPA Library Quantification kit. Every immunoSEQ 96-well plate was sequenced on a dedicated single-read 150-cycle Illumina NextSeq 550 flow cell. The original pipeline was this. Because only junctional sequences without quality scores were contained in the immunoSEQ output, filtering matching that applied to full-length reads could not be performed. Sequences were annotated with PyIR, a Python wrapper for IgBLAST v1.9, and V/J genes and CDR3 were assigned using IMGT germline references. Reads were filtered out if the reads had weak V/J assignments (E-value above 1e-6), no CDR3, stop codons, out-of-frame junctions, or ambiguous translated residues. V3J clonotypes were defined by identical inferred V gene, J gene, and CDR3 amino acid sequence. To compute the percentage overlap between repertoires, the number of shared unique clonotypes was divided by the size of the smaller repertoire. Richness of each repertoire was evaluated using RTK rarefaction, the Chao1 estimator, and Recon v2.1 estimates of unobserved clonotypes. Not all clones reach the TCRdb copy of this immuneACCESS table, which keeps in-frame sequences only. Checked studies attribute under half of the gap to unresolved V genes and leave the rest unexplained. That table supplies the V and J calls and clone size; D and trimming were determined from the DNA. The sample records under 600,000 clones, roughly 72% of which are singletons. More than 10% of the sample rests with the top ten.

The material sequenced was PBMCs. The TCR comes from a woman between 40 and 50 years old in good health. Some clones in this sample may be carry-over from other donors' samples.

The nucleotide sequence is TGTGCCACCAGCAGAGTCTCCGGGGGTAACTATGGCTACACCTTC. It translates to CATSRVSGGNYGYTF. The chain is made from TRBV15 and TRBJ1-2, and the D gene may be TRBD1, 5 bases matching. CDR1 is given as LNHNV and CDR2 as YYDKDF, both from the germline V gene (reference sequence). Taken from cysteine to phenylalanine, the CDR3 has 15 residues. This entry keeps only the CDR3 DNA: 45 bases, framed from base 1. V and J lose 1 base and 1 base, and a span of 10 bases separates them.